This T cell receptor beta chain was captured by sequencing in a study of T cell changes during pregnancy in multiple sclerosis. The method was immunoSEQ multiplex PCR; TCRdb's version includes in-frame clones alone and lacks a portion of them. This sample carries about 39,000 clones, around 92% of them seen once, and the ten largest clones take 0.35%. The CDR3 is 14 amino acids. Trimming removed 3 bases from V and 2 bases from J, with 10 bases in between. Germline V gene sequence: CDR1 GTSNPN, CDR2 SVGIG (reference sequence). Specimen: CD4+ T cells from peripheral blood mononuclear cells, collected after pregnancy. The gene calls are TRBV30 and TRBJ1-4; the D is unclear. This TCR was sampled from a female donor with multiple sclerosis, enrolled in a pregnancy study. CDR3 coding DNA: TGTGCCTGGAGGGGAGGAGGGACTAATGAAAAACTGTTTTTT. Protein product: CAWRGGGTNEKLFF.